Below, one TCR beta chain is given with its context. What it binds is not known. The source of the sample is a study of shared clonotypes between healthy human individuals. Background on the study: The plates for each donor numbered three CD4 naive, three CD4 memory, two CD8 naive and one CD8 memory.

Naive CD8 isolation took CD45RO-negative cells positively selected for CCR7 and excluded terminally differentiated effector memory CD45RA+ cells. The V segment lost 10 bases and the J segment 3 bases; nucleotides outside the gene matches: 12. The CDR3 loop spans 14 amino acids. Germline V lookup: CDR1 MDHEN, CDR2 SYDVKM. The test was conducted at deep level. The repertoire was sequenced with immunoSEQ multiplex PCR; TCRdb's copy has only in-frame clones and lacks some. The data show roughly 2.1 million clones, about 92% seen once. Study-wide results and caveats: Some clonotypes were shared by all four sorted-subset donors, while others were not shared. The non-shared ones had lower generation probabilities than the shared ones.

This sequence joins TRBV28 and TRBJ2-7; TRBD2 aligns across 7 bases. This clonotype was obtained from a man younger than 35 in good health. Some clones in this sample may be carry-over from other donors' samples. The source material was naive CD8+ T cells from PBMCs. CDR3 in DNA: TGTGCCACCCGGGGAGGGGCCGCGGGCTACGAGCAGTACTTC. Its translation: CATRGGAAGYEQYF.